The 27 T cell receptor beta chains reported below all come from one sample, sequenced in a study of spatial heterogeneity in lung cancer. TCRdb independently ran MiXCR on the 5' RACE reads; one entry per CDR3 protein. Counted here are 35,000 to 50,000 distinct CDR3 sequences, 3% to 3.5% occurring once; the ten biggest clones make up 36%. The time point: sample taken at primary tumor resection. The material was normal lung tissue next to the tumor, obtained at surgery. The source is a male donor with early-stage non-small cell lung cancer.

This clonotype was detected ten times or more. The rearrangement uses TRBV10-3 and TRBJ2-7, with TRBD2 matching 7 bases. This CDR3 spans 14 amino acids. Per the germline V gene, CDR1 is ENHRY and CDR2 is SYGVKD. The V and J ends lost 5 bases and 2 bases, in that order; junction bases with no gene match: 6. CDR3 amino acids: CAISRAGSTYEQYF. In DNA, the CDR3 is TGTGCCATCAGTAGAGCGGGATCAACCTACGAGCAGTACTTC.

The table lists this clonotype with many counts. The CDR3 sequence is CASSLGEQIPLEQYF. In nucleotides, the CDR3 is TGTGCCAGCAGCTTAGGGGAGCAGATCCCACTCGAGCAGTACTTC. The chain joins TRBV11-2 to TRBJ2-7; a weak D match, TRBD2 (5 bases). Trimming shortened V by 1 base and J by 6 bases, and 16 bases separated the two germline ends. In germline, CDR1 is SGHAT, CDR2 FQNNGV. The CDR3 loop spans 15 amino acids. Supplemented by reference TRBV11-2 and TRBJ2-7, the full variable domain reads EAGVAQSPRYKIIEKRQSVAFWCNPISGHATLYWYQQILGQGPKLLIQFQNNGVVDDSQLPKDRFSAERLKGVDSTLKIQPAKLEDSAVYLCASSLGEQIPLEQYFGPGTRLTVT.

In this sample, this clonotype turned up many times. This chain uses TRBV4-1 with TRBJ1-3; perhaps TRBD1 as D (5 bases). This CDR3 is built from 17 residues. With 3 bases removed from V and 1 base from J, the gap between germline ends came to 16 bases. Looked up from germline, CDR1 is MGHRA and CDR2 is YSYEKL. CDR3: CASSQPGLIGSGNTIYF. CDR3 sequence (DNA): TGCGCCAGCAGCCAGCCGGGACTCATAGGATCTGGAAACACCATATATTTT.

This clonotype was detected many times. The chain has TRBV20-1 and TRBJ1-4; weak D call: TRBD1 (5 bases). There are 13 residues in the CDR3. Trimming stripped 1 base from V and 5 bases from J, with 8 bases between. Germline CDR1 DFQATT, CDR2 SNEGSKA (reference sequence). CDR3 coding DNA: TGCAGTGCTAGAGTAACAGGAAATGAAAAACTGTTTTTT. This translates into CSARVTGNEKLFF.

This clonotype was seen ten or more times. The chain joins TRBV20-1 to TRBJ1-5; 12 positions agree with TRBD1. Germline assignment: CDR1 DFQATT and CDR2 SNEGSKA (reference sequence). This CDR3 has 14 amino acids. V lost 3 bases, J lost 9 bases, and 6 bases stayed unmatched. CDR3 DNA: TGCAGTGCTAGCCGGGACAGGGGGCATGCGCCCCAGCATTTT. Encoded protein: CSASRDRGHAPQHF.

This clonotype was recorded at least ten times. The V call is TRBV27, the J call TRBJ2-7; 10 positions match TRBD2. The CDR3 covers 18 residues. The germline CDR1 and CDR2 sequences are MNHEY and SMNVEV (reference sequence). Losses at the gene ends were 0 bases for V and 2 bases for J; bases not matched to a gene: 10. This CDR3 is CASSLSPVRLAGPYEQYF. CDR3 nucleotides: TGTGCCAGCAGTTTATCCCCCGTTAGACTAGCGGGCCCCTACGAGCAGTACTTC.

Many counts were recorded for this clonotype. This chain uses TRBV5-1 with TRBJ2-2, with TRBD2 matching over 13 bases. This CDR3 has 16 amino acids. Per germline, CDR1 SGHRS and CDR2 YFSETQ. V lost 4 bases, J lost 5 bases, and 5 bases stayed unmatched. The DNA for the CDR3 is TGCGCCAGCAGCCGAGGGACTAGCGGGGCAACCGGGGAGCTGTTTTTT. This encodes CASSRGTSGATGELFF.

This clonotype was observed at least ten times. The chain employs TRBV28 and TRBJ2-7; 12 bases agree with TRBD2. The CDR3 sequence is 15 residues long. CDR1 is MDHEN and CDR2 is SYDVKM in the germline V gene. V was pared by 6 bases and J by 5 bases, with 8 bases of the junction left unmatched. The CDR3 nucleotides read TGTGCCAGCAGCATCCCGACTAGCGGGAGCCACGAGCAGTACTTC. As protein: CASSIPTSGSHEQYF.

The DNA of the CDR3 is TGTGCCAGCAGCCTCAGGCGGGCAGGGAGCAAAGAGACCCAGTACTTC. Its translation is CASSLRRAGSKETQYF. V usage is TRBV2 and J usage is TRBJ2-5; D possibly matches TRBD1 or TRBD2 (5 bases each). CDR1 and CDR2 (germline): SNHLY, FYNNEI. With 6 bases removed from V and 3 bases from J, the gap between germline ends came to 20 bases. This CDR3 is 16 amino acids long.

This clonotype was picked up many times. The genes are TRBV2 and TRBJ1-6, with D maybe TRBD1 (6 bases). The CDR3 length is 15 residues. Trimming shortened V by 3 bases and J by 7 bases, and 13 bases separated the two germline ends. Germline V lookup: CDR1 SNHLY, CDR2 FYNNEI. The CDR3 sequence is CASSETDSTNSPLHF. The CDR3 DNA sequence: TGTGCCAGCAGTGAGACGGACAGCACCAATTCACCCCTCCACTTT.

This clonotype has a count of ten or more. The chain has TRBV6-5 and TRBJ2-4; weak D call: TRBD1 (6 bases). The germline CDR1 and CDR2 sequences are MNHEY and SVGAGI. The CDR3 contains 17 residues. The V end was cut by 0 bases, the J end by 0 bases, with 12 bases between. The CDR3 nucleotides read TGTGCCAGCAGTTACTCGGGGACACCAAAAGCCAAAAACATTCAGTACTTC. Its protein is CASSYSGTPKAKNIQYF.

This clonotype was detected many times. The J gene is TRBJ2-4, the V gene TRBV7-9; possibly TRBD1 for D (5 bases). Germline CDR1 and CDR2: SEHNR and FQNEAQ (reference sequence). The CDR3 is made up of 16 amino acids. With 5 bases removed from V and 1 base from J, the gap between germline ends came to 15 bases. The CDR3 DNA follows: TGTGCCAGCAGCACTTTGACAGAGGCGGCCAAAAACATTCAGTACTTC. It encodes CASSTLTEAAKNIQYF.

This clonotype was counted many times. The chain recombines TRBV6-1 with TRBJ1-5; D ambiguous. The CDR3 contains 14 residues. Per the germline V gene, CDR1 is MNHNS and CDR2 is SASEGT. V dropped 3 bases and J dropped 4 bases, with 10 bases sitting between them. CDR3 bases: TGTGCCAGCAGTGAGGGCGGACCTAATCAGCCCCAGCATTTT. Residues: CASSEGGPNQPQHF.

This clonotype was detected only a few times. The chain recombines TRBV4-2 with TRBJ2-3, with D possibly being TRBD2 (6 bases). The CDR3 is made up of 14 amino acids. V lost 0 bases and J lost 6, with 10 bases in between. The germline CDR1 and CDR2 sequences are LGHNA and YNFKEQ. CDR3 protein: CASSQDGGADTQYF. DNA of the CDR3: TGTGCCAGCAGCCAAGACGGGGGAGCGGATACGCAGTATTTT.

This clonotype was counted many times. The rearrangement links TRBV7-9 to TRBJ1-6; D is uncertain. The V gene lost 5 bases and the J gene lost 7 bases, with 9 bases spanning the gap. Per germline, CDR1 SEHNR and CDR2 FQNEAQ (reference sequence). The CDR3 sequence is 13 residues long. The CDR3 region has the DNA TGTGCCAGCAGCGTTTCAGAGAATTCACCCCTCCACTTT. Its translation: CASSVSENSPLHF. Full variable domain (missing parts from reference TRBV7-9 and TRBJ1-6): DTGVSQNPRHKITKRGQNVTFRCDPISEHNRLYWYRQTLGQGPEFLTYFQNEAQLEKSRLLSDRFSAERPKGSFSTLEIQRTEQGDSAMYLCASSVSENSPLHFGNGTRLTVT.

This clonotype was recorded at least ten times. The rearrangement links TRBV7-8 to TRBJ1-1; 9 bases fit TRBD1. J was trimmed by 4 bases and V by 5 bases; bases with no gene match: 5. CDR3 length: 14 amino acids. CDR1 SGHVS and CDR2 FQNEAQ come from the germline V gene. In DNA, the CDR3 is TGTGCCAGCAGCCTCCGGGACAGGGTCACTGAAGCTTTCTTT. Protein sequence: CASSLRDRVTEAFF.

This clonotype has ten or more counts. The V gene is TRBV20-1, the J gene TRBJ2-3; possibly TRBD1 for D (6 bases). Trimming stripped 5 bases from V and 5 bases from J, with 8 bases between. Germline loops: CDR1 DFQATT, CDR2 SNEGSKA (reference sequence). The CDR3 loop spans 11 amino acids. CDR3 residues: CSAPRGDTQYF. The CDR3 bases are TGCAGTGCTCCCAGGGGAGATACGCAGTATTTT.

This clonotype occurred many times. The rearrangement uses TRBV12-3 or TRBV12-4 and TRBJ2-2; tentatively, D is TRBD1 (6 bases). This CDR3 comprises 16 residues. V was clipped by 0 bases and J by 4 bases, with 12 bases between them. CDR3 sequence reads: CASSLAGRGGTGELFF. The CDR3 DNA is TGTGCCAGCAGTTTAGCGGGCAGGGGCGGCACCGGGGAGCTGTTTTTT.

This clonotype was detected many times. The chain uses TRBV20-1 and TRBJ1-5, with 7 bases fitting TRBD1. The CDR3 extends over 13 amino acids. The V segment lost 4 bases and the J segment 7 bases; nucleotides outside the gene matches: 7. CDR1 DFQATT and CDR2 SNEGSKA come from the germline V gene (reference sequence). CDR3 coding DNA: TGCAGTGCTAAGACAGGGTTTGGCCAGCCCCAGCATTTT. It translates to CSAKTGFGQPQHF.

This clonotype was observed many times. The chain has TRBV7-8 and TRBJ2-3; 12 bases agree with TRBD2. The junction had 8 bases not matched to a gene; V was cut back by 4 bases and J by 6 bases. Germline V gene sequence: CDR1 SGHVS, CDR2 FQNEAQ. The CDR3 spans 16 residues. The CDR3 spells CASSYWTSGIGDTQYF. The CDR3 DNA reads TGTGCCAGCAGCTATTGGACTAGCGGGATAGGGGATACGCAGTATTTT. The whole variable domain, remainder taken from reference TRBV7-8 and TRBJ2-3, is GAGVSQSPRYKVAKRGQDVALRCDPISGHVSLFWYQQALGQGPEFLTYFQNEAQLDKSGLPSDRFFAERPEGSVSTLKIQRTQQEDSAVYLCASSYWTSGIGDTQYFGPGTRLTVL.

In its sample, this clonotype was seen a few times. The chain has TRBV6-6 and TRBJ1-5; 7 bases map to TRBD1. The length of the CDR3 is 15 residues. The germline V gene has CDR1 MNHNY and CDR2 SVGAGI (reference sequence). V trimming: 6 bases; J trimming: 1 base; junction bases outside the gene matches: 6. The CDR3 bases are TGTGCCAGCAGAGTAGGGGGCGAGAGCAATCAGCCCCAGCATTTT. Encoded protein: CASRVGGESNQPQHF.

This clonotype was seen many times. The CDR3 DNA reads as TGTGCCAGTATCATAGCGGGAGCCACCACCGGGGAGCTGTTTTTT. Its translation is CASIIAGATTGELFF. V is TRBV7-9 and J is TRBJ2-2, with TRBD2 identical over 9 bases. Looked up from germline, CDR1 is SEHNR and CDR2 is FQNEAQ (reference sequence). The CDR3 is made up of 15 amino acids. V dropped 9 bases and J dropped 4; count of bases not matched to a gene: 9.

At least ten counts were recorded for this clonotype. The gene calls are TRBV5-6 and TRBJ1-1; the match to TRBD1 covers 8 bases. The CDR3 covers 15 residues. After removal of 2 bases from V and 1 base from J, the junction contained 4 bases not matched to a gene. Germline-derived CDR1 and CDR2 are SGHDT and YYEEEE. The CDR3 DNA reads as TGTGCCAGCAGCTTTGGACAGGGATCGAACACTGAAGCTTTCTTT. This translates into CASSFGQGSNTEAFF.

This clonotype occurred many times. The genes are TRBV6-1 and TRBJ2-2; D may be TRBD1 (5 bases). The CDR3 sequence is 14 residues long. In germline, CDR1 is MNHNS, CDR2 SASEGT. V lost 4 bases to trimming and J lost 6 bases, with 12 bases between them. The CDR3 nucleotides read TGTGCCAGCAGTGGCGACAGTTATGCCGGGGAGCTGTTTTTT. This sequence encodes CASSGDSYAGELFF.

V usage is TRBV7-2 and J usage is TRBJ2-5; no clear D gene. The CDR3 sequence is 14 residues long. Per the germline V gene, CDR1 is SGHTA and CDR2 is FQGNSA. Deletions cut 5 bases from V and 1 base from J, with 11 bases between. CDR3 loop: CASSPARAQETQYF. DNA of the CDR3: TGTGCCAGCAGCCCCGCTAGGGCCCAAGAGACCCAGTACTTC.

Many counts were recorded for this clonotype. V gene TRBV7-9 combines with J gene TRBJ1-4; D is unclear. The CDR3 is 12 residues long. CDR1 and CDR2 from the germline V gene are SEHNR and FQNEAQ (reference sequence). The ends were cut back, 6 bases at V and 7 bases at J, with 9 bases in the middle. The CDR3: CASRGIGEKLFF. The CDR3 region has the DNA TGTGCCAGCAGAGGAATTGGTGAAAAACTGTTTTTT.

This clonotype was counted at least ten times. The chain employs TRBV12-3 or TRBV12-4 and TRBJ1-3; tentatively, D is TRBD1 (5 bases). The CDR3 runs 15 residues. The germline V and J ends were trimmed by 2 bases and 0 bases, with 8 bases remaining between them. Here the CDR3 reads CASSLWGSSGNTIYF. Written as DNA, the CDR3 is TGTGCCAGCAGTTTATGGGGGAGCTCTGGAAACACCATATATTTT.